These 31 T cell receptor beta chains share one sample of origin, sequenced in a study of long-term antiretroviral therapy in people with HIV. With survey level as its setting, the immunoSEQ assay was v3.0. Method: immunoSEQ multiplex PCR; TCRdb's copy keeps in-frame clones and lacks some. This sample yields about 14,000 clones, of which roughly 85% are seen a single time; about a sixth belongs to the top ten. The specimen comprised unsorted PBMCs, sampled 1.8 years before starting antiretroviral therapy. These TCRs come from a woman aged 35 to 49 with HIV.

This rearrangement joins TRBV30 to TRBJ1-1; D remains ambiguous. Germline V lookup: CDR1 GTSNPN, CDR2 SVGIG (reference sequence). Trimming cost V 2 bases and J 4 bases, with 11 bases left between them. This CDR3 contains 13 residues. The CDR3 reads CAWSRFRGTEAFF. The CDR3 DNA reads TGTGCCTGGAGTCGATTCCGGGGCACTGAAGCTTTCTTT.

By share, this clone ranks as medium-sized. The V gene is TRBV13, the J gene TRBJ1-1, with D perhaps matching TRBD1 (5 bases). This CDR3 has 14 residues. V gave up 3 bases and J gave up 4 bases, with 12 bases separating them. CDR1 PRHDT and CDR2 FYEKMQ come from the germline V gene (reference sequence). CDR3 coding DNA: TGTGCCAGCAGCTTTACAGGTGTGCGCACTGAAGCTTTCTTT. It specifies CASSFTGVRTEAFF.

The rearrangement joins TRBV19 to TRBJ1-3; perhaps TRBD1 as D (5 bases). The CDR3 is made up of 14 amino acids. Germline loops: CDR1 LNHDA, CDR2 SQIVND (reference sequence). Trimming cost V 7 bases and J 0 bases, with 10 bases left between them. The CDR3 loop reads CASKWGFSGNTIYF. The CDR3 nucleotides are TGTGCCAGTAAATGGGGGTTCTCTGGAAACACCATATATTTT.

This clone is classed as hyperexpanded. V usage is TRBV7-9 and J usage is TRBJ1-3; D gene ambiguous. This CDR3 has 16 residues. CDR1 is SEHNR, CDR2 FQNEAQ, per germline (reference sequence). The ends were cut back, 5 bases at V and 2 bases at J, with 16 bases in the middle. CDR3: CASSPNIRLPGNTIYF. The CDR3 region has the DNA TGTGCCAGCAGCCCAAACATAAGGCTCCCTGGAAACACCATATATTTT.

Here the CDR3 DNA reads TGTGCCAGCAGCTTAGGGGGTGTTGGTGAGCAGTTCTTC. This gives the protein CASSLGGVGEQFF. The genes are TRBV7-9 and TRBJ2-1, with D unclear. V was trimmed by 1 base and J by 9 bases, leaving 10 bases between them. Germline values: CDR1 SEHNR, CDR2 FQNEAQ (reference sequence). The CDR3 has 13 residues. Complete variable domain (other parts from reference TRBV7-9 and TRBJ2-1): DTGVSQNPRHKITKRGQNVTFRCDPISEHNRLYWYRQTLGQGPEFLTYFQNEAQLEKSRLLSDRFSAERPKGSFSTLEIQRTEQGDSAMYLCASSLGGVGEQFFGPGTRLTVL.

The V call is TRBV6-1, the J call TRBJ1-5; no clear D gene. Trimming cost V 1 base and J 7 bases, with 11 bases left between them. The CDR3 extends over 14 amino acids. The germline V gene encodes CDR1 MNHNS and CDR2 SASEGT. CDR3: CASSEDQQGQPQHF. The CDR3, as DNA: TGTGCCAGCAGTGAAGATCAGCAAGGACAGCCCCAGCATTTT.

The genes are TRBV6-5 and TRBJ1-1; tentative D call: TRBD1 (6 bases). Deletions cut 6 bases from V and 3 bases from J, with 14 bases between. This CDR3 comprises 14 residues. Germline CDR1 MNHEY, CDR2 SVGAGI. CDR3: CASRPLGADTEAFF. The CDR3 DNA reads as TGTGCCAGCAGACCACTGGGGGCGGACACTGAAGCTTTCTTT.

This chain connects TRBV9 to TRBJ1-3; D gene uncertain. Germline V CDR1 and CDR2: SGDLS, YYNGEE. The CDR3 is 15 residues long. Trimming took 1 base from V and 0 from J, leaving 8 bases between them. This chain's CDR3 is CASSVLAGSGNTIYF. The CDR3 nucleotides are TGTGCCAGCAGCGTATTAGCCGGCTCTGGAAACACCATATATTTT.

This sequence joins TRBV7-9 and TRBJ2-1; 13 bases align to TRBD2. Germline V gene sequence: CDR1 SEHNR, CDR2 FQNEAQ (reference sequence). The trim removed 5 bases at V and 11 bases at J, leaving 12 bases unmatched. The CDR3 has 16 residues. CDR3 sequence (DNA): TGTGCCAGCAGCGTTACAGGGACTAGCGGGATTCGAAAGCAGTTCTTC. It encodes CASSVTGTSGIRKQFF.

The rearrangement uses TRBV7-9 and TRBJ2-7; 9 nucleotides agree with TRBD1. Germline trimming cut 5 bases from V and 3 bases from J; bases unmatched to any gene: 5. CDR3 length: 14 amino acids. Germline V gene lookup returns CDR1 SEHNR and CDR2 FQNEAQ (reference sequence). The CDR3 DNA reads TGTGCCAGCAGCCCCGGGACAGGGTTCTACGAGCAGTACTTC. Translated: CASSPGTGFYEQYF.

The chain employs TRBV19 and TRBJ2-1; no reliable D call. V gave up 9 bases and J gave up 5 bases, with 20 bases separating them. The CDR3 spans 15 residues. CDR1 is LNHDA, CDR2 SQIVND, per germline (reference sequence). DNA for the CDR3: TGTGCCAGCTCCCCTTACAGTGTGCCGAACAATGAGCAGTTCTTC. It translates to CASSPYSVPNNEQFF. The full variable domain, rest sourced from reference TRBV19 and TRBJ2-1, is DGGITQSPKYLFRKEGQNVTLSCEQNLNHDAMYWYRQDPGQGLRLIYYSQIVNDFQKGDIAEGYSVSREKKESFPLTVTSAQKNPTAFYLCASSPYSVPNNEQFFGPGTRLTVL.

CDR3 region: CAWGTGTRKTDTQYF. The CDR3 DNA follows: TGTGCCTGGGGCACCGGGACTAGGAAGACAGATACGCAGTATTTT. J is TRBJ2-3 and V is TRBV30, with 8 bases lining up with TRBD2. CDR3 length: 15 amino acids. The trim removed 5 bases at V and 3 bases at J, leaving 10 bases unmatched. Germline lookup yields CDR1 GTSNPN and CDR2 SVGIG (reference sequence).

The V and J genes are TRBV29-1 and TRBJ2-7, with D hard to call. CDR1 SQVTM and CDR2 ANQGSEA come from the germline V gene. V was clipped by 2 bases and J by 2 bases, with 10 bases between them. There are 13 residues in the CDR3. CDR3 nucleotides: TGCAGCGTTGAAAAGGATTCCACCTACGAGCAGTACTTC. This codes for CSVEKDSTYEQYF.

The V gene is TRBV28, the J gene TRBJ2-3; 9 bases match TRBD2. V lost 2 bases and J lost 4; bases outside the gene matches: 4. This CDR3 is 15 amino acids long. CDR1 MDHEN and CDR2 SYDVKM come from the germline V gene. The chain's CDR3 is CASSLLREGPDTQYF. CDR3 bases: TGTGCCAGCAGTTTACTGCGGGAGGGCCCAGATACGCAGTATTTT.

V and J are TRBV18 and TRBJ2-7; 9 bases map to TRBD1. V shed 3 bases, J shed 6 bases, and the junction held 6 bases outside the gene matches. Germline V gene lookup returns CDR1 KGHSH and CDR2 LQKENI. The CDR3 is 14 residues long. The CDR3 nucleotides read TGTGCCAGCTCACCGGGTAGGACAGGGGTCGAGCAGTACTTC. Translation: CASSPGRTGVEQYF. The full variable domain, completed using reference TRBV18 and TRBJ2-7, is NAGVMQNPRHLVRRRGQEARLRCSPMKGHSHVYWYRQLPEEGLKFMVYLQKENIIDESGMPKERFSAEFPKEGPSILRIQQVVRGDSAAYFCASSPGRTGVEQYFGPGTRLTVT.

The V gene is TRBV30, the J gene TRBJ2-3; no firm D call. The CDR3 extends over 14 amino acids. The germline CDR1 and CDR2 sequences are GTSNPN and SVGIG (reference sequence). Trimming took 1 base from V and 0 from J, leaving 8 bases between them. The CDR3: CAWSAVTSTDTQYF. DNA of the CDR3: TGTGCCTGGAGTGCGGTGACTAGCACAGATACGCAGTATTTT.

This sequence joins TRBV6-5 and TRBJ2-7, with 12 bases that match TRBD2. This CDR3 contains 16 residues. The germline V gene encodes CDR1 MNHEY and CDR2 SVGAGI. The ends lost 4 bases at V and 0 bases at J; junction bases unmatched: 4. CDR3 sequence reads: CASSSGLAGNSYEQYF. The CDR3 region has the DNA TGTGCCAGCAGTTCGGGACTAGCGGGCAACTCCTACGAGCAGTACTTC.

This clone was observed a single time. The V and J genes are TRBV11-1 and TRBJ2-1; D possibly matches TRBD1 or TRBD2 (5 bases each). V dropped 4 bases and J dropped 2 bases, with 9 bases sitting between them. Germline V gene data show CDR1 as SGHAT and CDR2 as FQDESV (reference sequence). This CDR3 contains 14 residues. The DNA for the CDR3 is TGTGCCAGCAGCTACGGGGCTGCCTACAATGAGCAGTTCTTC. Residues: CASSYGAAYNEQFF.

J is TRBJ2-1 and V is TRBV15; D not resolved. V lost 3 bases and J 6 bases, leaving 12 bases between the germline ends. CDR3 length equals 14 residues. Germline CDR1 is LNHNV and CDR2 is YYDKDF (reference sequence). The CDR3 spells CATSSAQWVNEQFF. Here the CDR3 DNA reads TGTGCCACCAGCAGCGCCCAGTGGGTCAATGAGCAGTTCTTC.

This clone showed up just a few times. The chain uses TRBV4-2 and TRBJ2-7; D is uncertain. The germline V gene has CDR1 LGHNA and CDR2 YNFKEQ. Trimming stripped 0 bases from V and 0 bases from J, with 12 bases between. The CDR3 spans 16 residues. CDR3 region: CASSQDSYPGSYEQYF. CDR3 bases: TGTGCCAGCAGCCAAGACAGCTATCCCGGCTCCTACGAGCAGTACTTC.

The CDR3 DNA reads as TGTGCCAGCAGCTCCCCCGGGACTTTAGCCTACGAGCAGTACTTC. Encoded protein: CASSSPGTLAYEQYF. The chain has TRBV7-2 and TRBJ2-7; perhaps TRBD2 as D (6 bases). CDR1 is SGHTA, CDR2 FQGNSA, per germline. The CDR3 totals 15 residues. Between the trimmed V and J ends, which lost 4 bases and 2 bases, there was a span of 15 bases. The whole variable domain, remainder taken from reference TRBV7-2 and TRBJ2-7, is GAGVSQSPSNKVTEKGKDVELRCDPISGHTALYWYRQSLGQGLEFLIYFQGNSAPDKSGLPSDRFSAERTGGSVSTLTIQRTQQEDSAVYLCASSSPGTLAYEQYFGPGTRLTVT.

This chain's CDR3 is CASSPLGGEQYF. DNA for the CDR3: TGTGCCAGCAGCCCTCTGGGGGGAGAGCAGTACTTC. The rearrangement joins TRBV5-5 to TRBJ2-7, with a weak D call TRBD2 (6 bases). Trimming cost V 4 bases and J 7 bases, with 12 bases left between them. From germline, CDR1 is SGHKS and CDR2 YYEKEE (reference sequence). There are 12 residues in the CDR3.

The count of this clone is one. This sequence joins TRBV10-2 and TRBJ2-1; D gene uncertain. Trimming cost V 2 bases and J 8 bases, with 7 bases left between them. Germline lookup yields CDR1 WSHSY and CDR2 SAAADI. The CDR3 has 12 residues. The DNA of the CDR3 is TGCGCCAGCAGTGAGACTCGCGATGAGCAGTTCTTC. It encodes CASSETRDEQFF.

The chain employs TRBV18 and TRBJ2-1; TRBD1 matches 9 bases. With V trimmed by 6 bases and J by 3 bases, 12 bases remained unmatched. This CDR3 has 17 amino acids. Germline-derived CDR1 and CDR2 are KGHSH and LQKENI. CDR3 nucleotide sequence: TGTGCCAGCTCGCAGGAGAGACAGGGGGGTATCTACAATGAGCAGTTCTTC. Encoded protein: CASSQERQGGIYNEQFF.

This sequence joins TRBV9 and TRBJ1-2, with a weak D call TRBD1 (5 bases). Germline CDR1 and CDR2: SGDLS and YYNGEE. Trimming stripped 1 base from V and 8 bases from J, with 12 bases between. This CDR3 region has 13 residues. CDR3 amino acids: CASSVRGREGYTF. The CDR3 nucleotides read TGTGCCAGCAGCGTAAGGGGCAGGGAGGGCTACACCTTC.

Within the sample, this clone is medium-sized. The chain has TRBV12-5 and TRBJ2-7; D remains unclear. V lost 4 bases to trimming and J lost 4 bases, with 5 bases between them. The germline V gene encodes CDR1 LGHNT and CDR2 FRNRAP. The CDR3 runs to 11 residues. The DNA of the CDR3 is TGTGCTAGTGGTTCGAGTTACGAGCAGTACTTC. Translated, it gives CASGSSYEQYF.

This clone has only a few counts. This chain uses TRBV6-1 with TRBJ1-2, with 7 positions matching TRBD1. The CDR3 is 16 residues long. V gave up 2 bases and J gave up 1 base; unmatched junction bases: 7. Germline lookup yields CDR1 MNHNS and CDR2 SASEGT. The CDR3 DNA reads TGTGCCAGCAGTGAACTGACAGGGATAATTAACTATGGCTACACCTTC. Its translation: CASSELTGIINYGYTF.

In this sample, this clone turned up once. A read error may account for a junction end that differs from germline. The chain combines TRBV7-7 with TRBJ2-5; 7 bases agree with TRBD2. Germline V gives CDR1 SSHAT, CDR2 FNYEAQ (reference sequence). The CDR3 extends over 15 amino acids. The CDR3 bases are TGTGCTAGCAGCTTAGGAGGGACTACGCTAGAGACCCAGTACTTC. Encoded protein: CASSLGGTTLETQYF.

In DNA, the CDR3 is TGTGCCAGCAGTCGTCCGGGACCGAAGTCTACTAGCGGGAGGTTCTGGGAGCAGTACTTC. Translating gives CASSRPGPKSTSGRFWEQYF. The J gene is TRBJ2-7, the V gene TRBV28, with 12 positions matching TRBD2. The CDR3 runs to 20 residues. With V trimmed by 5 bases and J by 7 bases, 24 bases remained unmatched. The germline CDR1 and CDR2 sequences are MDHEN and SYDVKM.

The V and J genes are TRBV6-5 and TRBJ2-7; 8 nucleotides match TRBD1. Per germline, CDR1 MNHEY and CDR2 SVGAGI. Unmatched junction bases numbered 3, after V lost 0 bases and J lost 2 bases. This CDR3 comprises 15 residues. Here the CDR3 reads CASSYSIQGAYEQYF. For the CDR3, the DNA is TGTGCCAGCAGTTACTCTATACAGGGGGCCTACGAGCAGTACTTC.

The chain has TRBV2 and TRBJ1-1, with D tentatively TRBD1 (6 bases). Germline V CDR1 and CDR2: SNHLY, FYNNEI. The V and J ends lost 6 bases and 1 base respectively, with 6 bases between them. This CDR3 spans 12 amino acids. The CDR3 loop is CASRTGNTEAFF. The CDR3 bases are TGTGCCAGCAGGACAGGGAACACTGAAGCTTTCTTT.